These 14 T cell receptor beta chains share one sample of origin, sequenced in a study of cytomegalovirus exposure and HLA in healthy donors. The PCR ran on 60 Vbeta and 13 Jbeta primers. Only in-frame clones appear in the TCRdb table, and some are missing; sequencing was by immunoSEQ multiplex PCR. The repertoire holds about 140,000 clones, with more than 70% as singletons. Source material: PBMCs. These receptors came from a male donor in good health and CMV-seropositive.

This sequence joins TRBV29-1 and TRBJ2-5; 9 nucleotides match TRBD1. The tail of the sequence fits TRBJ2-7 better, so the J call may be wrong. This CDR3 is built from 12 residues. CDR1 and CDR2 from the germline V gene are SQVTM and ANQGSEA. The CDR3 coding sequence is TGCAGCGTAAGGGGACAGGGCTACGAGCAGTACTTC. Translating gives CSVRGQGYEQYF.

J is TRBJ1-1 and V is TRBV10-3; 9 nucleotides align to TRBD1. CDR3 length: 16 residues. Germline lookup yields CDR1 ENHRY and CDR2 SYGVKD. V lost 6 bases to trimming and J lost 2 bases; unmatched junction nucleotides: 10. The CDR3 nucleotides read TGTGCCATCAGGCCCCGAGGACAGGGGAGAAACACTGAAGCTTTCTTT. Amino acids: CAIRPRGQGRNTEAFF.

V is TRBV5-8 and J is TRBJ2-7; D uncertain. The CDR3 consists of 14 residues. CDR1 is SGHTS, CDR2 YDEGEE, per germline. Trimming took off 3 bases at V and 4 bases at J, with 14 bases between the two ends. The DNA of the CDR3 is TGTGCCAGCAGCTCCGCCGCGTCAGCGTACGAGCAGTACTTC. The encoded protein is CASSSAASAYEQYF.

For the CDR3, the DNA is TGCGCCAGCAGCTTTGGCCCGGGAGAGACCCAGTACTTC. It specifies CASSFGPGETQYF. J is TRBJ2-5 and V is TRBV5-1; no firm D call. This CDR3 has 13 residues. The ends were cut back, 2 bases at V and 4 bases at J, with 9 bases in the middle. Germline V gene sequence: CDR1 SGHRS, CDR2 YFSETQ.

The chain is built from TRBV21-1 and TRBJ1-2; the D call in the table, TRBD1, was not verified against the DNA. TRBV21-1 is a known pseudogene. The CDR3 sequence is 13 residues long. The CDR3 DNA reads TGTGCCAGCAGCAAAGATAACAGGGGAGGCTACACCTTC. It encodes CASSKDNRGGYTF.

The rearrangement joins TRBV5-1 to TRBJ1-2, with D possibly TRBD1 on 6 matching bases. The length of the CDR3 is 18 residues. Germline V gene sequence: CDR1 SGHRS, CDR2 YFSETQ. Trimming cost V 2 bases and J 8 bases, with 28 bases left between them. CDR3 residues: CASSLFPGQLGIARGYTF. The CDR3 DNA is TGCGCCAGCAGCTTATTTCCGGGACAACTAGGTATCGCTAGGGGCTACACCTTC.

CDR3 residues: CASSLRGQTLNTEAFF. DNA of the CDR3: TGTGCCAGCAGCTTACGGGGTCAGACCTTGAACACTGAAGCTTTCTTT. The chain links TRBV11-2 to TRBJ1-1; D unclear. V was shortened by 2 bases and J by 0 bases, with 13 bases between the two germline ends. Germline V gene data show CDR1 as SGHAT and CDR2 as FQNNGV. The CDR3 loop spans 16 amino acids.

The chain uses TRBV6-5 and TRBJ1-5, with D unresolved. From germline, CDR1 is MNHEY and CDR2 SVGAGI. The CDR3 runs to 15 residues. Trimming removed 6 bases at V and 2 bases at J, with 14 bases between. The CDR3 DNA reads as TGTGCCAGCAGACGGGTAGCATCGGGCAATCAGCCCCAGCATTTT. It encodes CASRRVASGNQPQHF.

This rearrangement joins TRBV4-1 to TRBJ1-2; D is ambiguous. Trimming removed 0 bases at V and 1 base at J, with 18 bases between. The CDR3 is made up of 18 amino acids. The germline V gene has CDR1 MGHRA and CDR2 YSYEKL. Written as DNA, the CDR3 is TGCGCCAGCAGCCAAGATCTGTCGGCCAGCGACCTTAACTATGGCTACACCTTC. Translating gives CASSQDLSASDLNYGYTF.

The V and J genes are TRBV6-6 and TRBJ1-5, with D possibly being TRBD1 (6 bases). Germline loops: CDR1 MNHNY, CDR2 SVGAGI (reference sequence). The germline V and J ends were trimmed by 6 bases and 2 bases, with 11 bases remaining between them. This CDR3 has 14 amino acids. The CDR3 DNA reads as TGTGCCAGCAGCACCAGGGGCGGCAATCAGCCCCAGCATTTT. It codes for CASSTRGGNQPQHF.

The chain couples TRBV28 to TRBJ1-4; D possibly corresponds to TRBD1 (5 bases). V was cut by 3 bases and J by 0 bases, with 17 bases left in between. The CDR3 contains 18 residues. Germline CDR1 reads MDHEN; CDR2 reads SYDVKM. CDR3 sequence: CASSFGGDSIPTNEKLFF. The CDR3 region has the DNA TGTGCCAGCAGTTTTGGAGGGGACTCGATTCCAACTAATGAAAAACTGTTTTTT.

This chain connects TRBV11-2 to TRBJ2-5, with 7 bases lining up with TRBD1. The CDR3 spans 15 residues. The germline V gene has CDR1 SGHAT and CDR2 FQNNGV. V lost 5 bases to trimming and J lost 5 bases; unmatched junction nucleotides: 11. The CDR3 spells CASSLLRGRGETQYF. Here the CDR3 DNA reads TGTGCCAGCAGCCTTCTTAGGGGGCGCGGGGAGACCCAGTACTTC.

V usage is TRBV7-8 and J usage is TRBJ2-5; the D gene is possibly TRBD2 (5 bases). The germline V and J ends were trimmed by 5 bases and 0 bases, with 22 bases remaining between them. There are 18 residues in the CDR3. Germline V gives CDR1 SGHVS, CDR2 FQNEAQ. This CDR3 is CASSVSGPGKNYQETQYF. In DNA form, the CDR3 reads TGTGCCAGCAGCGTAAGCGGACCGGGCAAAAACTACCAAGAGACCCAGTACTTC.

CDR3 nucleotide sequence: TGTGCCAGCCGGCGCCCGGGACAGGGGAATGAAAAACTGTTTTTT. Translation: CASRRPGQGNEKLFF. The rearrangement uses TRBV27 and TRBJ1-4; TRBD1 matches at 10 bases. J gave up 5 bases and V 8 bases, and 8 bases lay outside the gene matches. This CDR3 has 15 amino acids. Germline CDR1 and CDR2: MNHEY and SMNVEV (reference sequence).